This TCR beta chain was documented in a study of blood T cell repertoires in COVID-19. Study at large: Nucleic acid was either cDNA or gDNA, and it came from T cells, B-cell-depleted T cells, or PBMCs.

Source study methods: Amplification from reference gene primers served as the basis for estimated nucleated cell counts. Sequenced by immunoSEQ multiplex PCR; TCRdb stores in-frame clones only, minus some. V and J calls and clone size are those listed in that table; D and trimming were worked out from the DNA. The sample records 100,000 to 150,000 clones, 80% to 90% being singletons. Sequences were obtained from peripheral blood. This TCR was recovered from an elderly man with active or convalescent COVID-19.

CDR3 nucleotides: TGTGCCAGCGGCCCTGGGGGGGGAAATCAGCCCCAGCATTTT. Its translation: CASGPGGGNQPQHF. The chain joins TRBV6-5 to TRBJ1-5; D might be TRBD1 (5 bases). V gave up 8 bases and J gave up 4 bases, with 15 bases separating them. The V gene's germline CDR1 is MNHEY and CDR2 SVGAGI. The CDR3 length is 14 residues.